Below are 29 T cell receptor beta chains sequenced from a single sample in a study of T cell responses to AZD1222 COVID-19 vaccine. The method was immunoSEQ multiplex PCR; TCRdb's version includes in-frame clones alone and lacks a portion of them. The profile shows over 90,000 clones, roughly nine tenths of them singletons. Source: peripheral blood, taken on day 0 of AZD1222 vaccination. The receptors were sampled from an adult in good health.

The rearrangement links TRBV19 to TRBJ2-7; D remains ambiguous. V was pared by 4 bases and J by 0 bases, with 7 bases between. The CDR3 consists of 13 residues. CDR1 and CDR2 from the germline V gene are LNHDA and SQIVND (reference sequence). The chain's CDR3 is CASSSVSSYEQYF. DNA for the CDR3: TGTGCCAGTAGTAGCGTAAGCTCCTACGAGCAGTACTTC.

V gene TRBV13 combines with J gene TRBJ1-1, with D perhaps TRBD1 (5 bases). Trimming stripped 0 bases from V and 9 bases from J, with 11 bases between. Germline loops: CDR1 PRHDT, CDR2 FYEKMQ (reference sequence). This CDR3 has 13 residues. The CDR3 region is CASSLGTVAKAFF. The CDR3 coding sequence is TGTGCCAGCAGCTTAGGGACAGTTGCAAAAGCTTTCTTT.

CDR3 residues: CASSLAGTSGVSTDTQYF. CDR3 DNA sequence: TGCGCCAGCAGCTTGGCCGGGACTAGCGGAGTTAGCACAGATACGCAGTATTTT. This rearrangement joins TRBV5-1 to TRBJ2-3; 11 nucleotides match TRBD2. The CDR3 is made up of 18 amino acids. The V segment lost 0 bases and the J segment 0 bases; nucleotides outside the gene matches: 6. Germline CDR1 reads SGHRS; CDR2 reads YFSETQ.

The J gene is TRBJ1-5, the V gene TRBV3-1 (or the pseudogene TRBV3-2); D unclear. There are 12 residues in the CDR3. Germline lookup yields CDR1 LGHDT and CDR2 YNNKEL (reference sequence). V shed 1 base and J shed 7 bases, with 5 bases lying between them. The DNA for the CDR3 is TGTGCCAGCAGCCAAGTGAACCAGCCCCAGCATTTT. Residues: CASSQVNQPQHF.

DNA of the CDR3: TGTGTCAGAAGCGCCAACAGGGGCCCGGGACTAGATTGCATCGTGGCCAAAAACATTCAGTACTTC. Amino acids: CVRSANRGPGLDCIVAKNIQYF. The V and J genes are TRBV7-5 and TRBJ2-4; the D call TRBD2 from the table was never checked on the DNA. TRBV7-5 is described as a pseudogene. CDR3 size: 22 residues.

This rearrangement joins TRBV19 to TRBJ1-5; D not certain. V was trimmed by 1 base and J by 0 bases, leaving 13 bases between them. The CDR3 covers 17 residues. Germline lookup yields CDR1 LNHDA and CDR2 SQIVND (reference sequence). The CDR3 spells CASSIVAVGYSNQPQHF. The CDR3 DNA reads TGTGCCAGTAGTATAGTGGCCGTGGGCTATAGCAATCAGCCCCAGCATTTT.

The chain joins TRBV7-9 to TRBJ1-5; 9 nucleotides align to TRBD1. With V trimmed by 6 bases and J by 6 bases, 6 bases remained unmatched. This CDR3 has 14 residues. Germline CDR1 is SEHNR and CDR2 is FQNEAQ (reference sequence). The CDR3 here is CASSSPGQGQPQHF. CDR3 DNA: TGTGCCAGCAGTTCTCCGGGACAGGGTCAGCCCCAGCATTTT.

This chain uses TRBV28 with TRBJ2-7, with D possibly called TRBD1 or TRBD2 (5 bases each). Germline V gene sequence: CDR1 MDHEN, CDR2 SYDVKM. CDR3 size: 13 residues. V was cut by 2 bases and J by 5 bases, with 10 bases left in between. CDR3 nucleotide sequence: TGTGCCAGCAGTTTAACGGGGCAGGACGAGCAGTACTTC. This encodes CASSLTGQDEQYF.

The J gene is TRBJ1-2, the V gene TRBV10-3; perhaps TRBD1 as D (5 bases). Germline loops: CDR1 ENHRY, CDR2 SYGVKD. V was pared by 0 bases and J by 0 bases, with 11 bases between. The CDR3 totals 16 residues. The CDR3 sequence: CAISESYRPSNYGYTF. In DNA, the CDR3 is TGTGCCATCAGTGAGTCTTACAGGCCATCTAACTATGGCTACACCTTC.

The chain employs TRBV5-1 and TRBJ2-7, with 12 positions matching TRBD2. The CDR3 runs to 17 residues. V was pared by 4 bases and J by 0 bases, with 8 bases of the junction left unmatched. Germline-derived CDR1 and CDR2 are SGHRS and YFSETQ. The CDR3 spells CASSAELAGGFSYEQYF. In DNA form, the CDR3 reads TGCGCCAGCAGCGCTGAACTAGCGGGAGGTTTCTCCTACGAGCAGTACTTC.

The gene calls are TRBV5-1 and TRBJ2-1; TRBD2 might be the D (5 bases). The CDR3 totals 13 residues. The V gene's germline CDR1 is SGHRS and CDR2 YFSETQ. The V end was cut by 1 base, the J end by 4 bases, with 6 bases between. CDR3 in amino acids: CASSLSGYNEQFF. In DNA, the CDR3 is TGCGCCAGCAGCTTGTCGGGATACAATGAGCAGTTCTTC.

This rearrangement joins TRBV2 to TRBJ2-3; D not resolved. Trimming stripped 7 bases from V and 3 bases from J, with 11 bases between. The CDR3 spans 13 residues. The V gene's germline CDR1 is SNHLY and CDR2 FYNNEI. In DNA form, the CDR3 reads TGTGCCAGCATAAGAGATTCAACAGATACGCAGTATTTT. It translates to CASIRDSTDTQYF.

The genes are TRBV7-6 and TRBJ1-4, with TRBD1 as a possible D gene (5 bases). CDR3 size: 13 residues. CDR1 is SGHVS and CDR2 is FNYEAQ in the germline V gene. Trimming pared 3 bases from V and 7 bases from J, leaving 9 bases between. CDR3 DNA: TGTGCCAGCAGCTTCGGGGGAAGTGAAAAACTGTTTTTT. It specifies CASSFGGSEKLFF.

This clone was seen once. CDR3 coding DNA: TGTGCCAGCAGTTTAACCCGGGCCGGACTAAGGGGAGGAACTGAAGCTTTCTTT. It yields the protein CASSLTRAGLRGGTEAFF. V gene TRBV27 combines with J gene TRBJ1-1; D is perhaps TRBD1 (5 bases). This CDR3 is built from 18 residues. CDR1 is MNHEY, CDR2 SMNVEV, per germline (reference sequence). With 2 bases removed from V and 5 bases from J, the gap between germline ends came to 24 bases.

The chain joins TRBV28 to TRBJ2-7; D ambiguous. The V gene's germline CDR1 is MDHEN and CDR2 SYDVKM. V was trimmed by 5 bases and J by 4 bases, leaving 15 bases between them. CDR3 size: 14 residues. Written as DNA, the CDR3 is TGTGCCAGCAGTCCAGGTGGGGTATCTTACGAGCAGTACTTC. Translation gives CASSPGGVSYEQYF.

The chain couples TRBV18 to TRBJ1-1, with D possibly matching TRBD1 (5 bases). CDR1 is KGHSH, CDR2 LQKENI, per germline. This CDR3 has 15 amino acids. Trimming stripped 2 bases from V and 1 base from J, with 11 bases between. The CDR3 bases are TGTGCCAGCTCACCAAGAGGGACGGCGAACACTGAAGCTTTCTTT. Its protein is CASSPRGTANTEAFF.

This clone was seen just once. The CDR3 DNA sequence: TGTGCCATCACAGTAGCGGGATCCTACAATGAGCAGTTCTTC. It translates to CAITVAGSYNEQFF. V and J are TRBV10-3 and TRBJ2-1; 8 nucleotides agree with TRBD2. J was trimmed by 1 base and V by 7 bases; bases with no gene match: 3. Germline V CDR1 and CDR2: ENHRY, SYGVKD. This CDR3 comprises 14 residues.

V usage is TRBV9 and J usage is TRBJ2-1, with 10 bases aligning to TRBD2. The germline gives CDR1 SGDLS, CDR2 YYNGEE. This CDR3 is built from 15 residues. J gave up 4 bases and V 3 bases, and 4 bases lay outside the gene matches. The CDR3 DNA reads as TGTGCCAGCAGCGAGGCTAGCGGGAGATACAATGAGCAGTTCTTC. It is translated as CASSEASGRYNEQFF.

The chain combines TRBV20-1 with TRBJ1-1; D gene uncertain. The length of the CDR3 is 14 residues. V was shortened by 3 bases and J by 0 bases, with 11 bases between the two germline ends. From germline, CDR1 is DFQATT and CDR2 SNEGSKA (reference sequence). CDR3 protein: CSASSGLMNTEAFF. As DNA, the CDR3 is TGCAGTGCTAGTTCCGGCCTAATGAACACTGAAGCTTTCTTT.

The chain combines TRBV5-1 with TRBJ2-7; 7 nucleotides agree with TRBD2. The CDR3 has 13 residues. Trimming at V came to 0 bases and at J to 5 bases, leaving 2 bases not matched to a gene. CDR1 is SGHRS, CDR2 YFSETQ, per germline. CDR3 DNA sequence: TGCGCCAGCAGCTTGGGGGGAGGGGACGAGCAGTACTTC. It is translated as CASSLGGGDEQYF.

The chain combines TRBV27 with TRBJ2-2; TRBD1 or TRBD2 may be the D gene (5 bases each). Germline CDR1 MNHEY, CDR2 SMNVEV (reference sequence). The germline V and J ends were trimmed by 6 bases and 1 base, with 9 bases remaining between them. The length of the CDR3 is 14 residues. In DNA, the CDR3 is TGTGCCAGCAGGGGGGTACTGAACACCGGGGAGCTGTTTTTT. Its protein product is CASRGVLNTGELFF.

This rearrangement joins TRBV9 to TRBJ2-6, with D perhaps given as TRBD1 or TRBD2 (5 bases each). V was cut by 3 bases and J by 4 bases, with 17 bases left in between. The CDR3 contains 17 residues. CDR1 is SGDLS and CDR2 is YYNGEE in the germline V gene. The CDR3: CASSEGRLYGGANVLTF. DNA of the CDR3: TGTGCCAGCAGCGAGGGACGGCTGTACGGAGGGGCCAACGTCCTGACTTTC.

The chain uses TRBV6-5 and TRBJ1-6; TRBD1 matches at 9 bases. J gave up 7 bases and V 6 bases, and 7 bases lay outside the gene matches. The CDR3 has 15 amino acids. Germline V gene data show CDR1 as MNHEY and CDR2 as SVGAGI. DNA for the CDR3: TGTGCCAGCAGGCCGACGGACAGGGGAAATTCACCCCTCCACTTT. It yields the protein CASRPTDRGNSPLHF.

CDR3 DNA sequence: TGTGCCAGCAGTTACACCACAGGGGAGGATTCACCCCTCCACTTT. It is translated as CASSYTTGEDSPLHF. This sequence joins TRBV6-5 and TRBJ1-6; TRBD1 matches 7 bases. The V gene's germline CDR1 is MNHEY and CDR2 SVGAGI. The CDR3 consists of 15 residues. Losses at the gene ends were 2 bases for V and 8 bases for J; bases not matched to a gene: 6.

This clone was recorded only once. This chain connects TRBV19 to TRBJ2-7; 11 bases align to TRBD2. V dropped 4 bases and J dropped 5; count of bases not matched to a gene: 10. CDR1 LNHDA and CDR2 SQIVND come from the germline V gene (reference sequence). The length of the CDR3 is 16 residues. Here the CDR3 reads CASSTQSSGRKNEQYF. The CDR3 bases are TGTGCCAGTAGTACCCAATCTAGCGGGAGGAAGAACGAGCAGTACTTC.

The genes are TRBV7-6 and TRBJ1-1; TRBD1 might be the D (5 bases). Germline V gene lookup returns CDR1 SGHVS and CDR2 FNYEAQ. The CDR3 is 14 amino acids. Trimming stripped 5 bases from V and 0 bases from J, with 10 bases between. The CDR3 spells CASSRQIMNTEAFF. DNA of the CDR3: TGTGCCAGCAGCCGACAGATCATGAACACTGAAGCTTTCTTT. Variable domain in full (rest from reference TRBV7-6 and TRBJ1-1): GAGVSQSPRYKVTKRGQDVALRCDPISGHVSLYWYRQALGQGPEFLTYFNYEAQQDKSGLPNDRFSAERPEGSISTLTIQRTEQRDSAMYRCASSRQIMNTEAFFGQGTRLTVV.

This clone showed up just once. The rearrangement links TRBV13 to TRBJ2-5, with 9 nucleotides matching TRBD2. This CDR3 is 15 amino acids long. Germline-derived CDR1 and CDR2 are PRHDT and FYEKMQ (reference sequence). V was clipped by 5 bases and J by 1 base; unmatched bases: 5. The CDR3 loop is CASSGRLAAQETQYF. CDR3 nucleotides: TGTGCCAGCAGCGGGAGACTAGCGGCCCAAGAGACCCAGTACTTC.

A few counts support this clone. CDR3 sequence reads: CASRSWTAEKLFF. Here the CDR3 DNA reads TGTGCCAGCAGGTCATGGACGGCTGAAAAACTGTTTTTT. This sequence joins TRBV11-2 and TRBJ1-4; no clear D. Trimming pared 6 bases from V and 7 bases from J, leaving 12 bases between. CDR1 SGHAT and CDR2 FQNNGV come from the germline V gene. This CDR3 spans 13 amino acids.

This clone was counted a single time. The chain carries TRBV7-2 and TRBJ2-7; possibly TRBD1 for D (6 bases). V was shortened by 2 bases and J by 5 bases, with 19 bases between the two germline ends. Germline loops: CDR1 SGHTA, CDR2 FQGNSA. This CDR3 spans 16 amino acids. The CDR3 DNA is TGTGCCAGCAGCTTATGGGCAGGGACACCGTCCCACGAGCAGTACTTC. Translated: CASSLWAGTPSHEQYF.